Below, 27 T cell receptor beta chains from the same sample are listed, as sequenced in a study of brain T cells in children with intractable seizures. This table comes from immunoSEQ multiplex PCR, and its TCRdb copy is limited to in-frame clones, with some not included. The top ten hold 5.7% of the sample, which has hundreds of thousands of clones, roughly 93% seen once. Time point given: blood from clinic visit 5 months post-surgery; TSC patient then seizure free. Sequencing was performed on peripheral blood, taken less than 6 months after surgery. These receptors were collected from a boy in the first two years of life with tuberous sclerosis and intractable seizures.

The genes are TRBV30 and TRBJ1-2; D might be TRBD1 (6 bases). The CDR3 loop spans 13 amino acids. In germline, CDR1 is GTSNPN, CDR2 SVGIG (reference sequence). V lost 6 bases and J 4 bases, leaving 15 bases between the germline ends. The CDR3 region has the DNA TGTGCCTGCCACCGGGGGGGCTTCTATGGCTACACCTTC. Translated, it gives CACHRGGFYGYTF.

This chain joins TRBV11-3 and TRBJ1-1, with a weak D call TRBD1 (6 bases). Looked up from germline, CDR1 is SGHNT and CDR2 is YENEEA. CDR3 size: 15 residues. Trimming stripped 3 bases from V and 2 bases from J, with 13 bases between. CDR3 in DNA: TGTGCCAGCAGCTTGCGACTGGGGGGCAACACTGAAGCTTTCTTT. The encoded protein is CASSLRLGGNTEAFF. The full variable domain, with the rest looked up from reference TRBV11-3 and TRBJ1-1, is EAGVVQSPRYKIIEKKQPVAFWCNPISGHNTLYWYLQNLGQGPELLIRYENEEAVDDSQLPKDRFSAERLKGVDSTLKIQPAELGDSAVYLCASSLRLGGNTEAFFGQGTRLTVV.

V usage is TRBV5-1 and J usage is TRBJ2-6; D ambiguous. V dropped 5 bases and J dropped 0 bases, with 9 bases sitting between them. Germline loops: CDR1 SGHRS, CDR2 YFSETQ. The CDR3 extends over 15 amino acids. The DNA for the CDR3 is TGCGCCAGCAGAGTGGTTAGCTCTGGGGCCAACGTCCTGACTTTC. Translating it yields CASRVVSSGANVLTF.

This chain uses TRBV4-1 with TRBJ1-2; D is unresolved. Germline V gives CDR1 MGHRA, CDR2 YSYEKL. This CDR3 is 14 amino acids long. V dropped 0 bases and J dropped 1 base, with 6 bases sitting between them. Here the CDR3 DNA reads TGCGCCAGCAGCCAAGAGAACGTTAACTATGGCTACACCTTC. Amino acid sequence: CASSQENVNYGYTF.

This rearrangement joins TRBV6-5 to TRBJ2-7; D is perhaps TRBD1 (6 bases). This CDR3 contains 15 residues. Trimming shortened V by 5 bases and J by 0 bases, and 14 bases separated the two germline ends. The germline V gene has CDR1 MNHEY and CDR2 SVGAGI. The CDR3 spells CASSKDSYLSYEQYF. Here the CDR3 DNA reads TGTGCCAGCAGTAAGGACAGCTACCTCTCCTACGAGCAGTACTTC.

This clone was seen only once. CDR3 sequence (DNA): TGTGCCAGCAGCCAGGACAGGGGGAGCTACACCTTC. The encoded protein is CASSQDRGSYTF. The chain combines TRBV3-1 (or the pseudogene TRBV3-2) with TRBJ1-2; TRBD1 matches at 10 bases. The junction had 1 base not matched to a gene; V was cut back by 3 bases and J by 9 bases. The CDR3 runs 12 residues. Germline CDR1 reads LGHDT; CDR2 reads YNNKEL (reference sequence).

Here the CDR3 DNA reads TGTGCCAGCAGCCCTAACCGGGTTATGAACACTGAAGCTTTCTTT. Protein: CASSPNRVMNTEAFF. This chain joins TRBV7-8 and TRBJ1-1, with no clear D. The CDR3 is 15 residues long. The germline V gene encodes CDR1 SGHVS and CDR2 FQNEAQ. V was clipped by 5 bases and J by 0 bases, with 13 bases between them.

The V call is TRBV7-9, the J call TRBJ1-2, with 10 bases that match TRBD1. With 1 base clipped from V and 2 bases from J, the junction kept 7 bases outside the gene matches. The CDR3 spans 17 residues. Germline loops: CDR1 SEHNR, CDR2 FQNEAQ (reference sequence). The CDR3 reads CASSLVGRTGGNYGYTF. CDR3 coding DNA: TGTGCCAGCAGCTTAGTTGGCCGGACAGGGGGAAACTATGGCTACACCTTC.

V gene TRBV18 combines with J gene TRBJ1-6; D gene ambiguous. The V end was cut by 2 bases, the J end by 9 bases, with 5 bases between. The CDR3 is 12 residues long. Germline lookup yields CDR1 KGHSH and CDR2 LQKENI. CDR3 residues: CASSPESSPLHF. In nucleotides, the CDR3 is TGTGCCAGCTCACCAGAAAGTTCACCCCTCCACTTT.

The chain recombines TRBV7-9 with TRBJ2-2, with D hard to call. The V end lost 4 bases, the J end lost 1 base, and 10 bases lay between the germline ends. The length of the CDR3 is 15 residues. Per the germline V gene, CDR1 is SEHNR and CDR2 is FQNEAQ (reference sequence). CDR3 residues: CASSSRLGNTGELFF. The CDR3 nucleotides are TGTGCCAGCAGCTCTAGACTGGGGAACACCGGGGAGCTGTTTTTT.

CDR3 sequence: CASSHRTGSGTEAFF. The CDR3 region has the DNA TGTGCCAGCAGCCACCGAACAGGGAGCGGCACTGAAGCTTTCTTT. The V and J genes are TRBV11-2 and TRBJ1-1, with D possibly being TRBD1 (6 bases). The CDR3 contains 15 residues. The germline V gene encodes CDR1 SGHAT and CDR2 FQNNGV. V lost 5 bases, J lost 4 bases, and 17 bases lay in between.

The chain links TRBV30 to TRBJ1-2; 8 nucleotides agree with TRBD1. The CDR3 consists of 15 residues. From germline, CDR1 is GTSNPN and CDR2 SVGIG (reference sequence). V gave up 3 bases and J gave up 8 bases; unmatched junction bases: 14. CDR3 nucleotide sequence: TGTGCCTGGAGCGTAGGACAGGGCCTTATCGGGGGCTACACCTTC. It is translated as CAWSVGQGLIGGYTF.

The V and J genes are TRBV19 and TRBJ1-2; the D is unclear. Trimming cost V 3 bases and J 0 bases, with 5 bases left between them. The CDR3 has 13 residues. Germline assignment: CDR1 LNHDA and CDR2 SQIVND (reference sequence). Written as DNA, the CDR3 is TGTGCCAGTAGTATGGGTTCTAACTATGGCTACACCTTC. It codes for CASSMGSNYGYTF.

CDR3 sequence reads: CASSLVWWGGRIDTQYF. The CDR3 bases are TGTGCCAGCAGCTTAGTATGGTGGGGGGGCCGTATAGATACGCAGTATTTT. The chain has TRBV7-2 and TRBJ2-3; D may be TRBD2 (7 bases). CDR3 length equals 17 residues. Trimming removed 1 base from V and 5 bases from J, with 19 bases in between. Germline CDR1 reads SGHTA; CDR2 reads FQGNSA.

V is TRBV2 and J is TRBJ2-5, with TRBD2 matching over 14 bases. The junction had 13 bases not matched to a gene; V was cut back by 10 bases and J by 9 bases. The germline V gene has CDR1 SNHLY and CDR2 FYNNEI. The length of the CDR3 is 15 residues. The CDR3 DNA reads TGTGCCACCTCAACCGGGACTAGCGGGAGCGTGGCCCAGTACTTC. Translating gives CATSTGTSGSVAQYF.

J is TRBJ2-1 and V is TRBV10-3; TRBD1 might be the D (6 bases). Per germline, CDR1 ENHRY and CDR2 SYGVKD. V was cut by 6 bases and J by 9 bases, with 24 bases left in between. The CDR3 totals 16 residues. Here the CDR3 DNA reads TGTGCCATCAGGGAACAGGGTCCGATAAACAATGGTGAGCAGTTCTTC. It specifies CAIREQGPINNGEQFF.

The rearrangement joins TRBV4-2 to TRBJ1-1; the match to TRBD1 covers 9 bases. Germline V gene sequence: CDR1 LGHNA, CDR2 YNFKEQ. The CDR3 covers 15 residues. After removal of 6 bases from V and 4 bases from J, the junction contained 9 bases not matched to a gene. The CDR3 coding sequence is TGTGCCAGCAGTGACAGCGGGACAGGGCTCACTGAAGCTTTCTTT. Protein: CASSDSGTGLTEAFF.

The V and J genes are TRBV15 and TRBJ1-2; 8 bases fit TRBD1. Germline V gene sequence: CDR1 LNHNV, CDR2 YYDKDF (reference sequence). This CDR3 region has 17 residues. Losses at the gene ends were 0 bases for V and 0 bases for J; bases not matched to a gene: 6. The chain's CDR3 is CATSRDKDRAPNYGYTF. CDR3 nucleotide sequence: TGTGCCACCAGCAGAGATAAGGACAGGGCACCTAACTATGGCTACACCTTC.

CDR3 region: CASSEAPRTPLTF. CDR3 DNA sequence: TGTGCCAGCAGTGAAGCGCCAAGGACGCCCCTCACCTTC. V gene TRBV2 combines with J gene TRBJ1-2, with unresolved D. The CDR3 is 13 residues long. Germline CDR1 and CDR2: SNHLY and FYNNEI. The V gene lost 0 bases and the J gene lost 13 bases, with 15 bases spanning the gap.

V usage is TRBV6-5 and J usage is TRBJ1-1; 7 bases are shared with TRBD1. V was pared by 6 bases and J by 11 bases, with 9 bases of the junction left unmatched. CDR3 length equals 12 residues. Per germline, CDR1 MNHEY and CDR2 SVGAGI. The CDR3, as DNA: TGTGCCAGCAGCCGTTTACAGGGGCGGGCTTTCTTT. This translates into CASSRLQGRAFF.

V and J are TRBV5-4 and TRBJ2-5; D uncertain. This CDR3 region has 15 residues. Germline-derived CDR1 and CDR2 are SGHNT and YYREEE (reference sequence). V lost 2 bases and J 1 base, leaving 12 bases between the germline ends. The CDR3 here is CASSFLAGPQETQYF. The DNA for the CDR3 is TGTGCCAGCAGCTTTCTCGCTGGTCCCCAAGAGACCCAGTACTTC.

The chain employs TRBV3-1 (or the pseudogene TRBV3-2) and TRBJ2-3; a weak D match, TRBD1 (5 bases). V lost 0 bases and J lost 6, with 10 bases in between. The CDR3 length is 14 residues. The germline V gene has CDR1 LGHDT and CDR2 YNNKEL (reference sequence). The CDR3 protein is CASSQEPRVDTQYF. The CDR3 coding sequence is TGTGCCAGCAGCCAAGAGCCCAGGGTTGATACGCAGTATTTT.

V usage is TRBV4-2 and J usage is TRBJ1-2, with D possibly TRBD1 on 6 matching bases. The germline V gene encodes CDR1 LGHNA and CDR2 YNFKEQ. Trimming cost V 5 bases and J 1 base, with 20 bases left between them. CDR3 length equals 17 residues. The CDR3 region is CASSLQPYRAGNYGYTF. CDR3 in DNA: TGTGCCAGCAGCTTACAACCCTACAGGGCAGGTAACTATGGCTACACCTTC.

This CDR3 reads CSVTSRERERVPYEQYF. In DNA form, the CDR3 reads TGCAGCGTTACATCGAGGGAGCGGGAGAGAGTCCCCTACGAGCAGTACTTC. This chain joins TRBV29-1 and TRBJ2-7; TRBD2 matches at 8 bases. The CDR3 runs 17 residues. V trimming: 5 bases; J trimming: 2 bases; junction bases outside the gene matches: 17. Germline V gives CDR1 SQVTM, CDR2 ANQGSEA.

This chain connects TRBV9 to TRBJ2-7; 7 bases line up with TRBD2. Germline CDR1 and CDR2: SGDLS and YYNGEE. The CDR3 contains 13 residues. After removal of 0 bases from V and 9 bases from J, the junction contained 6 bases not matched to a gene. The CDR3 reads CASSVERTSRQYF. The CDR3 DNA sequence: TGTGCCAGCAGCGTAGAGAGGACTAGTAGGCAGTACTTC.

This sequence joins TRBV9 and TRBJ2-5, with 12 bases aligning to TRBD1. J was trimmed by 5 bases and V by 3 bases; bases with no gene match: 14. Germline assignment: CDR1 SGDLS and CDR2 YYNGEE. This CDR3 contains 18 residues. CDR3: CASSAGLGTGGMGETQYF. CDR3 sequence (DNA): TGTGCCAGCAGCGCTGGGCTCGGGACAGGGGGCATGGGGGAGACCCAGTACTTC.

V is TRBV6-1 and J is TRBJ1-1; D unresolved. Germline CDR1 is MNHNS and CDR2 is SASEGT. Trimming stripped 3 bases from V and 1 base from J, with 9 bases between. The CDR3 has 14 residues. CDR3: CASSEADGNTEAFF. CDR3 DNA: TGTGCCAGCAGTGAGGCGGACGGGAACACTGAAGCTTTCTTT.